The clone carrying this T cell receptor beta chain has only a few counts. Its antigen is currently unknown. Primed by a sample-barcoded 5' primer and a J-beta primer mix, a second PCR proceeded for roughly 6 to 12 cycles. One entry per CDR3 protein, called by TCRdb with MiXCR from the 5' RACE reads. Among about 930,000 distinct CDR3 sequences listed, 25% to 35% were seen once. Germline CDR1 is MDHEN and CDR2 is SYDVKM. Trimming pared 2 bases from V and 7 bases from J, leaving 11 bases between. The CDR3 is made up of 13 amino acids. The entry originates in a study of blood T cells in healthy people across ages. Study-level points and caveats: Donor CMV status, an unknown factor, possibly confounded changes in expanded clonotypes. Older age went with lower TCR beta diversity per million T cells, in a roughly linear way.

No fewer than 5 micrograms of total RNA were isolated from every sample. These data were also reused for a study on T cells of mothers and their children.

The chain links TRBV28 to TRBJ1-1; D not resolved. The TCR originated in a woman between 40 and 50 years old in good health. Sequencing was done on a sample of blood. The chain's CDR3 is CASSLPPRGEAFF. In DNA, the CDR3 is TGTGCCAGCAGTTTACCCCCCCGAGGTGAAGCTTTCTTT.